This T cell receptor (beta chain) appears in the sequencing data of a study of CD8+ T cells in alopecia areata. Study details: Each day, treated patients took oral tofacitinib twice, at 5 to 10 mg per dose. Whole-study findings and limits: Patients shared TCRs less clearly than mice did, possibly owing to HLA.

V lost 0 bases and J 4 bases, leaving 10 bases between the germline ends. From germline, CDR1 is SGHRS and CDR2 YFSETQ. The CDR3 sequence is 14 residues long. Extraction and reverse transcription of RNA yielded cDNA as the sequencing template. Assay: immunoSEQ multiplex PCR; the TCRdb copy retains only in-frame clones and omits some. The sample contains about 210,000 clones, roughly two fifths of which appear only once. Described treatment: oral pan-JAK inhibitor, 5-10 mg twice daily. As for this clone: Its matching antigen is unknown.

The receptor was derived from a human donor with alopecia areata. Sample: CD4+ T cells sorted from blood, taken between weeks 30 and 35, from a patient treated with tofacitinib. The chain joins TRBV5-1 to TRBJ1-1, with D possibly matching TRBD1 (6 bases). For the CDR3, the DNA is TGCGCCAGCAGCTTGGATGGGGGCCTCACTGAAGCTTTCTTT. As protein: CASSLDGGLTEAFF.